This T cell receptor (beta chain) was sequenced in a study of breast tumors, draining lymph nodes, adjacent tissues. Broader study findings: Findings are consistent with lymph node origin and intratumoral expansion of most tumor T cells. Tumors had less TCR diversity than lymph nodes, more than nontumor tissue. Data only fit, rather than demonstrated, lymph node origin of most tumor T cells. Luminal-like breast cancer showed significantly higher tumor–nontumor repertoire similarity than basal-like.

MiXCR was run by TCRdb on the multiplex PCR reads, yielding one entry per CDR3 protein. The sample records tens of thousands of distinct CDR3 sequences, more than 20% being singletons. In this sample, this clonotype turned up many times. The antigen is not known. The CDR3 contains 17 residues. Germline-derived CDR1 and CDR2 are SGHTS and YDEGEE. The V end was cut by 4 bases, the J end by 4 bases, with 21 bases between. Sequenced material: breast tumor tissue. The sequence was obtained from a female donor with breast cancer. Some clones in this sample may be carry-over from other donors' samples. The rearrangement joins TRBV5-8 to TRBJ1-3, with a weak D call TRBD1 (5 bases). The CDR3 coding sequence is TGTGCCAGCAGCCGCGGCAGGGCACGGGGGTCCGGAAACACCATATATTTT. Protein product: CASSRGRARGSGNTIYF.